The rows below give T cell receptor beta chains drawn from one sample of a study of siplizumab effects on memory and regulatory T cells. The table came from immunoSEQ multiplex PCR; TCRdb's copy has only in-frame clones and leaves some out. The table lists approximately 82,000 clones, about 91% of them singletons. Sequenced: Tregs sorted from blood. These receptors were obtained from a human donor in good health. The CDR3 runs from the conserved cysteine through the conserved F or W. D genes are given only for firm matches. Expanded clones are given a class, and other clones once, few, many or no size at all.

>NA|TRBJ2-1|15|TRBD1|TRBV27
CASSTGTGGNNEQFF
TGTGCCAGCAGTACCGGGACAGGGGGGAACAATGAGCAGTTCTTC
>NA|TRBJ1-2|13|NA|TRBV15
CATSGLRGTGYTF
TGTGCCACCAGCGGTCTGCGGGGGACTGGCTACACCTTC
>NA|TRBJ1-1|15|NA|TRBV30
CAWSDLMRGWTEAFF
TGTGCCTGGAGTGACCTCATGCGGGGGTGGACTGAAGCTTTCTTT
>NA|TRBJ1-4|15|TRBD1|TRBV28
CASSPWTGTNEKLFF
TGTGCCAGCAGTCCATGGACAGGCACTAATGAAAAACTGTTTTTT
>NA|TRBJ2-7|15|TRBD2|TRBV9
CASSPRAAGFSEQYF
TGTGCCAGCAGCCCTCGGGCAGCGGGGTTTAGCGAGCAGTACTTC
>NA|TRBJ1-5|16|TRBD1|TRBV19
CASSIANRGHNQPQHF
TGTGCCAGTAGTATAGCCAACAGGGGTCACAATCAGCCCCAGCATTTT
>NA|TRBJ2-7|14|NA|TRBV9
CASSDGTRNYEQYF
TGTGCCAGCAGCGATGGGACAAGAAACTACGAGCAGTACTTC
>few|TRBJ1-1|12|TRBD1|TRBV7-9
CASSSSTGAAFF
TGTGCCAGCAGCTCCTCGACAGGGGCAGCTTTCTTT
>NA|TRBJ1-2|14|NA|TRBV5-6
CASSLEKAGYGYTF
TGTGCCAGCAGCCTGGAAAAAGCAGGCTATGGCTACACCTTC
>NA|TRBJ1-1|16|NA|TRBV19
CADKGVTGGRGTEAFF
TGTGCCGATAAGGGTGTAACCGGGGGGCGGGGGACTGAAGCTTTCTTT
>NA|TRBJ1-2|15|NA|TRBV6-1
CASSEFGARGYGYTF
TGTGCCAGCAGTGAATTCGGGGCGAGGGGCTATGGCTACACCTTC
>NA|TRBJ2-1|15|NA|TRBV7-9
CASSLGQPAYNEQFF
TGTGCCAGCAGCTTAGGGCAGCCAGCCTACAATGAGCAGTTCTTC
>NA|TRBJ2-1|14|NA|TRBV10-3
CATRAPLGDNEQFF
TGTGCCACCAGGGCGCCCTTAGGGGACAATGAGCAGTTCTTC
>NA|TRBJ1-6|12|NA|TRBV6-6
CASSSPMAPLHF
TGTGCCAGCAGTTCCCCCATGGCACCCCTCCACTTT
>NA|TRBJ1-5|18|TRBD1|TRBV19
CASSMDTGGGGGNQPQHF
TGTGCCAGTAGTATGGACACAGGGGGCGGCGGTGGCAATCAGCCCCAGCATTTT
>NA|TRBJ2-5|14|NA|TRBV11-2
CASSLVGDQETQYF
TGTGCCAGCAGCTTAGTAGGGGACCAAGAGACCCAGTACTTC
>NA|TRBJ2-5|14|NA|TRBV18
CASRTARSRETQYF
TGTGCCAGCCGAACAGCGCGATCTAGGGAGACCCAGTACTTC
>NA|TRBJ2-7|14|NA|TRBV7-2
CASSPDSTFYEQYF
TGTGCCAGCAGCCCGGACAGTACCTTCTACGAGCAGTACTTC
>once|TRBJ2-7|12|NA|TRBV30
CAWSQGAYEQYF
TGTGCCTGGAGTCAGGGAGCCTACGAGCAGTACTTC
>NA|TRBJ2-3|14|NA|TRBV11-2
CASSLDGAADTQYF
TGTGCCAGCAGCTTAGATGGGGCGGCAGATACGCAGTATTTT
>NA|TRBJ1-1|15|NA|TRBV11-2
CASSPYRAKNTEAFF
TGTGCCAGCAGCCCGTACAGGGCCAAGAACACTGAAGCTTTCTTT
>NA|TRBJ2-7|15|TRBD1|TRBV5-5
CASSQRDSYMYEQYF
TGTGCCAGCAGCCAGAGGGACAGCTATATGTACGAGCAGTACTTC
>NA|TRBJ1-2|13|TRBD1|TRBV6-4
CASRATGGNGYTF
TGTGCCAGCAGAGCTACAGGGGGTAATGGCTACACCTTC
>few|TRBJ1-1|14|NA|TRBV28
CASTLIGANTEAFF
TGTGCCAGCACTCTAATCGGGGCGAACACTGAAGCTTTCTTT
>NA|TRBJ2-5|14|TRBD1|TRBV5-1
CASSFTGARETQYF
TGCGCCAGCAGCTTTACAGGGGCAAGGGAGACCCAGTACTTC
>once|TRBJ2-5|14|TRBD2|TRBV5-4
CASSLGRGGETQYF
TGTGCCAGCAGCTTGGGGCGGGGGGGAGAGACCCAGTACTTC
>NA|TRBJ2-7|14|NA|TRBV7-2
CASSPGGARYEQYF
TGTGCCAGCAGCCCCGGCGGGGCTAGGTACGAGCAGTACTTC
>once|TRBJ1-2|13|TRBD1|TRBV5-6
CASSLYRGGSYTF
TGTGCCAGCAGCTTGTACAGGGGGGGAAGCTACACCTTC
>NA|TRBJ2-2|15|TRBD2|TRBV29-1
CSVTKRGTNTGELFF
TGCAGCGTTACTAAGCGGGGGACTAACACCGGGGAGCTGTTTTTT
>NA|TRBJ2-7|17|NA|TRBV4-2
CASSHAGTSQKIYEQYF
TGTGCCAGCAGCCACGCCGGAACGTCACAGAAAATTTACGAGCAGTACTTC
>once|TRBJ2-7|12|NA|TRBV18
CASSGTPYEQYF
TGTGCCAGCTCCGGGACGCCCTACGAGCAGTACTTC
>NA|TRBJ1-2|12|NA|TRBV30
CAWSGKGDGYTF
TGTGCCTGGAGTGGGAAAGGGGATGGCTACACCTTC
>NA|TRBJ2-3|15|NA|TRBV11-3
CASRRPGLSTDTQYF
TGTGCCAGCAGGCGCCCGGGACTTAGCACAGATACGCAGTATTTT
>NA|TRBJ2-2|19|TRBD2|TRBV27
CASSLWASGGQTLAGELFF
TGTGCCAGCAGTTTATGGGCTAGCGGGGGGCAGACTCTAGCCGGGGAGCTGTTTTTT
>NA|TRBJ1-3|15|NA|TRBV11-2
CASSRVGGTGNTIYF
TGTGCCAGCAGCCGTGTAGGGGGGACTGGAAACACCATATATTTT
>NA|TRBJ2-5|13|TRBD1|TRBV5-5
CASSLTGMETQYF
TGTGCCAGCAGCCTGACAGGGATGGAGACCCAGTACTTC
>NA|TRBJ1-1|15|NA|TRBV18
CASSPRQSMNTEAFF
TGTGCCAGCTCACCTCGACAGAGCATGAACACTGAAGCTTTCTTT
>NA|TRBJ2-6|18|TRBD2|TRBV7-9
CASNPARAGGSGANVLTF
TGTGCCAGCAACCCGGCCCGGGCGGGAGGATCTGGGGCCAACGTCCTGACTTTC
>NA|TRBJ1-1|14|NA|TRBV28
CASSEQGAKREAFF
TGTGCCAGCAGTGAACAGGGAGCGAAACGTGAAGCTTTCTTT